This T cell receptor (beta chain) was retrieved from a study of OX40 agonist ivuxolimab in advanced cancers. The germline V gene has CDR1 SGHTS and CDR2 YDEGEE. Trimming removed 1 base from V and 7 bases from J, with 11 bases in between. The CDR3 is made up of 13 amino acids. Libraries were prepared by immunoSEQ multiplex PCR; TCRdb keeps only in-frame clonotypes and omits some of them. The table records fewer than 100,000 clones, over 75% of them present only once. V gene TRBV5-8 combines with J gene TRBJ1-2, with D possibly being TRBD1 (5 bases). This clonotype was obtained from an adult with an advanced solid tumor such as melanoma, head and neck, liver or kidney cancer. This material consisted of CD4+ or CD8+ T cells sorted from blood, taken in a trial of the OX40 agonist ivuxolimab. In DNA form, the CDR3 reads TGTGCCAGCAGCTTGTGGGGGACGGGTGGCTACACCTTC. Protein sequence: CASSLWGTGGYTF.